Each of the 8 T cell receptor beta chains below was sequenced from the same sample in a study of STAT5B mutations in CD4+ large granular lymphocyte leukemia. The repertoire was sequenced with immunoSEQ multiplex PCR; TCRdb's copy has only in-frame clones and lacks some. The sample includes approximately 49,000 clones, roughly 72% seen only once; the top ten take less than 2%. The sequenced sample consisted of CD4+ T cells from blood buffy coats. These receptors were obtained from a human donor in good health.

This rearrangement joins TRBV23-1 to TRBJ2-2; 11 bases align to TRBD2. TRBV23-1 is labeled an ORF, and its function is uncertain. The trim removed 0 bases at V and 9 bases at J, leaving 15 bases unmatched. The CDR3 contains 19 residues. As DNA, the CDR3 is TGCGCCAGCAGTCAATCCCAGCGACTAGCGGGGTCCCATCTCAGGGAGCTGTTTTTT. It codes for CASSQSQRLAGSHLRELFF.

The chain is built from TRBV18 and TRBJ1-2; D is ambiguous. The CDR3 extends over 15 amino acids. The germline CDR1 and CDR2 sequences are KGHSH and LQKENI. Trimming removed 4 bases at V and 7 bases at J, with 19 bases between. The CDR3 nucleotides are TGTGCCAGCTCACTCGCTGACGGAAGGGAGGGTGGCTACACCTTC. Amino acid sequence: CASSLADGREGGYTF.

This chain joins TRBV6-1 and TRBJ1-5; 7 bases map to TRBD1. The germline V gene encodes CDR1 MNHNS and CDR2 SASEGT. V gave up 7 bases and J gave up 3 bases; unmatched junction bases: 9. The CDR3 totals 15 residues. CDR3 protein: CASKTTGPLNQPQHF. The CDR3, as DNA: TGTGCCAGCAAGACGACAGGGCCCCTCAATCAGCCCCAGCATTTT.

This clone was seen a handful of times. A junction boundary mismatches the germline segment, possibly from a read error. This chain joins TRBV4-2 and TRBJ1-4; D uncertain. This CDR3 comprises 16 residues. Germline values: CDR1 LGHNA, CDR2 YNFKEQ. This CDR3 is CASSQDATEGNEKLFF. In DNA form, the CDR3 reads TGTGCCAGCAGCCAAGATGCGACGGAAGGGAATGAAAAGCTGTTTTTT.

The chain combines TRBV2 with TRBJ1-2; the match to TRBD1 covers 7 bases. The CDR3 is 13 amino acids. From germline, CDR1 is SNHLY and CDR2 FYNNEI. After removal of 4 bases from V and 3 bases from J, the junction contained 2 bases not matched to a gene. The CDR3 bases are TGTGCCAGCAGTGGACAGGGTCACTATGGCTACACCTTC. Amino acid sequence: CASSGQGHYGYTF.

The rearrangement joins TRBV5-1 to TRBJ2-3; D possibly corresponds to TRBD1 (5 bases). Germline CDR1 and CDR2: SGHRS and YFSETQ. The CDR3 length is 13 residues. V dropped 0 bases and J dropped 4 bases, with 6 bases sitting between them. The CDR3 protein is CASSLEGADTQYF. The CDR3 DNA reads as TGCGCCAGCAGCTTGGAAGGGGCAGATACGCAGTATTTT.

The rearrangement links TRBV15 to TRBJ1-2; D gene ambiguous. The V end lost 1 base, the J end lost 8 bases, and 11 bases lay between the germline ends. Germline-derived CDR1 and CDR2 are LNHNV and YYDKDF (reference sequence). The CDR3 totals 13 residues. The CDR3 DNA reads TGTGCCACCAGCAGAGCGGACCTGGGGGGCTACACCTTC. Translated, it gives CATSRADLGGYTF.

The chain joins TRBV6-5 to TRBJ1-5; D gene unclear. Trimming removed 0 bases at V and 4 bases at J, with 10 bases between. The CDR3 covers 15 residues. Germline loops: CDR1 MNHEY, CDR2 SVGAGI. CDR3 sequence reads: CASSYSNDGNQPQHF. The DNA for the CDR3 is TGTGCCAGCAGTTACTCGAACGACGGGAATCAGCCCCAGCATTTT.